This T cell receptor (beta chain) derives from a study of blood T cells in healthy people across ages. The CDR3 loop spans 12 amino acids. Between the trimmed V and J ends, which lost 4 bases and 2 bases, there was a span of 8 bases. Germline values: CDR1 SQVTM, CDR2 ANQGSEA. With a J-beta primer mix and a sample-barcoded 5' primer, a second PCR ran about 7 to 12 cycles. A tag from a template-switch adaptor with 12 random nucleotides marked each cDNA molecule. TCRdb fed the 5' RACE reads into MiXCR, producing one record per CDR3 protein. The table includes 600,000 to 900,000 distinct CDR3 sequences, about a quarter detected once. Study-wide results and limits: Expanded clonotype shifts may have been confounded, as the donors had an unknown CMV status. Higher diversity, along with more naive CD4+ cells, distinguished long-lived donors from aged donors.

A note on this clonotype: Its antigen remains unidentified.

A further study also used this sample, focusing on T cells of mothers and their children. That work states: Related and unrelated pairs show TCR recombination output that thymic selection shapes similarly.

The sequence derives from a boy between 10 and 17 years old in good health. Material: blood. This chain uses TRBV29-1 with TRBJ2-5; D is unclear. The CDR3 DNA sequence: TGCAGCGTTGTGGCAGTTCAAGAGACCCAGTACTTC. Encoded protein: CSVVAVQETQYF. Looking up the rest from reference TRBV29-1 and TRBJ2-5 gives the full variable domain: SAVISQKPSRDICQRGTSLTIQCQVDSQVTMMFWYRQQPGQSLTLIATANQGSEATYESGFVIDKFPISRPNLTFSTLTVSNMSPEDSSIYLCSVVAVQETQYFGPGTRLLVL.